This TCR beta chain was identified during a study of cytotoxic CD8 clonotypes in ibrutinib-treated CLL. The overall study: Outcomes included around 25 partial and 2 complete responses; after median roughly 66 months, roughly 14 stayed remitted and about 12 progressed. General observations from the study: Treatment left the uncommon public clonotypes either contracted or stable in frequency.

Here immunoSEQ multiplex PCR was the method, and the copy in TCRdb shows in-frame clones only, minus some. The repertoire holds 50,000 to 70,000 clones, with roughly 50% as singletons. V was cut by 2 bases and J by 8 bases, with 13 bases left in between. This CDR3 region has 14 residues. Germline CDR1 SGHTA, CDR2 FQGTGA. On this clone itself: Its antigen is undetermined.

The TCR comes from a human donor with chronic lymphocytic leukemia. The source was PBMCs, collected at disease progression, from a patient treated with ibrutinib. The chain has TRBV7-3 and TRBJ2-1; tentative D call: TRBD1 (5 bases). CDR3 DNA: TGTGCCAGCAGCTTACGAAGGGGTCGGTATGAGCAGTTCTTC. This translates into CASSLRRGRYEQFF.